This TCR beta chain is drawn from a study of response to subunit inactivated influenza vaccine. TCRdb itself ran the RT-PCR reads through MiXCR, one entry per CDR3 protein. The table records a few hundred thousand distinct CDR3 sequences, less than 15% of them present only once. V dropped 4 bases and J dropped 4; count of bases not matched to a gene: 5. Germline CDR1 SSHAT, CDR2 FNYEAQ (reference sequence). This CDR3 comprises 14 residues. The receptor was isolated from a man aged 45-65 years who received an inactivated influenza vaccine. The rearrangement joins TRBV7-7 to TRBJ2-7; 9 bases agree with TRBD1. Here the sequenced sample was PBMCs from blood, taken roughly 12 days after vaccination. In nucleotides, the CDR3 is TGTGCCAGCAGCTATCGACAGGGGGATTACGAGCAGTACTTC. It specifies CASSYRQGDYEQYF.